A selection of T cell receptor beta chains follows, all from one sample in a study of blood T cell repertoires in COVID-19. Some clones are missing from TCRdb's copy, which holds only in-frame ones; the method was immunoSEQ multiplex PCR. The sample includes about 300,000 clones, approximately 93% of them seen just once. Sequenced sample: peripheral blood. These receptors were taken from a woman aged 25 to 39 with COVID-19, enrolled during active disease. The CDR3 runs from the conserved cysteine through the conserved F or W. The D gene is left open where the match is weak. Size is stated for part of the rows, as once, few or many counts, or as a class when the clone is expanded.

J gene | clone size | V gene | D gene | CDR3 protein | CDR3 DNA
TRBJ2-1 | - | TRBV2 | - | CASMGSPYNEQFF | TGTGCCAGCATGGGTAGCCCCTACAATGAGCAGTTCTTC
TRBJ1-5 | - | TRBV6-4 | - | CASSKEGDNQPQHF | TGTGCCAGCAGTAAGGAGGGAGACAATCAGCCCCAGCATTTT
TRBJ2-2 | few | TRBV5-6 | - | CASSLYEGRNTGELFF | TGTGCCAGCAGCTTATATGAGGGAAGAAACACCGGGGAGCTGTTTTTT
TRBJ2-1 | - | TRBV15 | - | CATSPKKNNEQFF | TGTGCCACCAGCCCTAAGAAGAACAATGAGCAGTTCTTC
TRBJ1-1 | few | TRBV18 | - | CASSPTPPTANTEAFF | TGTGCCAGCTCACCTACTCCCCCGACAGCAAACACTGAAGCTTTCTTT
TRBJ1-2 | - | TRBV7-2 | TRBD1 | CAKYPGTGGDGYTF | TGTGCCAAGTACCCCGGGACAGGGGGCGATGGCTACACCTTC
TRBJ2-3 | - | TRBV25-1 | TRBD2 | CASSAPGLGTDTQYF | TGTGCCAGCAGTGCACCGGGACTAGGAACAGATACGCAGTATTTT
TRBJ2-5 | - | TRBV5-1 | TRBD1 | CASSSPPGQSETQYF | TGCGCCAGCAGCTCACCCCCGGGACAGTCGGAGACCCAGTACTTC
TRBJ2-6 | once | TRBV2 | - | CASSVQGASGVAGANVLTF | TGTGCCAGCAGCGTCCAGGGGGCTAGCGGGGTCGCTGGGGCCAACGTCCTGACTTTC
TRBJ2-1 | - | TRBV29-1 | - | CSVEDPSGVTYNEQFF | TGCAGCGTTGAAGATCCCTCGGGAGTAACCTACAATGAGCAGTTCTTC
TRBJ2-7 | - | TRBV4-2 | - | CASSQSVSYEQYF | TGTGCCAGCAGCCAGTCAGTATCCTACGAGCAGTACTTC
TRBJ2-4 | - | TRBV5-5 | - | CASSLAGNQNIQYF | TGTGCCAGCAGCTTGGCCGGGAACCAAAACATTCAGTACTTC
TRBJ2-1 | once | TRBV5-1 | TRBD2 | CASSLEAGGENEQFF | TGCGCCAGCAGCTTGGAAGCGGGAGGGGAAAATGAGCAGTTCTTC
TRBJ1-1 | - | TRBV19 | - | CASNGEVDNTEAFF | TGTGCCAGTAACGGGGAGGTCGATAACACTGAAGCTTTCTTT
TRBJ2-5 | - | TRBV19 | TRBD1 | CASSAGTGQETQYF | TGTGCCAGTAGTGCCGGGACAGGGCAGGAGACCCAGTACTTC
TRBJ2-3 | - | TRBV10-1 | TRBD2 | CASTWLAGATDTQYF | TGCGCCAGCACATGGCTAGCGGGAGCAACAGATACGCAGTATTTT
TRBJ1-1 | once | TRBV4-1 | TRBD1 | CASSQGITGEAEAFF | TGCGCCAGCAGCCAGGGAATCACAGGGGAGGCTGAAGCTTTCTTT
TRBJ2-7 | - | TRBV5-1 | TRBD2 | CASSFGTSGSYEQYF | TGCGCCAGCAGCTTCGGGACTAGCGGCTCCTACGAGCAGTACTTC
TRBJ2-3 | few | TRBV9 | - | CASSVGVGSTDTQYF | TGTGCCAGCAGCGTAGGCGTCGGTAGCACAGATACGCAGTATTTT
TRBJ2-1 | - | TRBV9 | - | CASSPESGFNEQFF | TGTGCCAGCAGCCCCGAAAGCGGGTTCAATGAGCAGTTCTTC
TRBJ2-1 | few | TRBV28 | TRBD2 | CASSPTSGRVDEQFF | TGTGCCAGCAGTCCCACTAGCGGGAGGGTCGATGAGCAGTTCTTC
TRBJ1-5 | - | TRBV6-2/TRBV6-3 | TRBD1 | CASSSEGDRLYSNQPQHF | TGTGCCAGCAGTTCGGAGGGGGACAGGCTCTATAGCAATCAGCCCCAGCATTTT
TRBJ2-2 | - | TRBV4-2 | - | CASSQVAFRERAGELFF | TGTGCCAGCAGCCAAGTCGCTTTCCGGGAGAGGGCCGGGGAGCTGTTTTTT
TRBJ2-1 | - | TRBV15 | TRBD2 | CATSRGGTSQEQFF | TGTGCCACCAGCAGAGGGGGGACTAGTCAGGAGCAGTTCTTC
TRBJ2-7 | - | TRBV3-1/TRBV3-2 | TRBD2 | CASSQDREGYEQYF | TGTGCCAGCAGCCAAGATCGGGAGGGCTACGAGCAGTACTTC
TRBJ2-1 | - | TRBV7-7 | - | CASSLAYEGYNEQFF | TGTGCCAGCAGCTTAGCGTACGAGGGATACAATGAGCAGTTCTTC
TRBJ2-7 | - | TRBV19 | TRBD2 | CASTSGTPSYEQYF | TGTGCCAGTACGAGCGGGACCCCATCCTACGAGCAGTACTTC
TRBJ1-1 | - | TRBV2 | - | CASKQSSPLNTEAFF | TGTGCCAGCAAACAGAGCTCCCCTTTGAACACTGAAGCTTTCTTT
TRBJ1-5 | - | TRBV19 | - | CASSSPRDRYSNQPQHF | TGTGCCAGTAGTTCTCCGCGAGACAGGTATAGCAATCAGCCCCAGCATTTT
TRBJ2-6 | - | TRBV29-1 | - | CSVHVQGYSGANVLTF | TGCAGCGTCCACGTACAGGGTTACTCTGGGGCCAACGTCCTGACTTTC
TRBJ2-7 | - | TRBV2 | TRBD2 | CASSELSAGVPYEQYF | TGTGCCAGCAGTGAACTTTCGGCGGGAGTCCCGTACGAGCAGTACTTC
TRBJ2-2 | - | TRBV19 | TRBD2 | CASSTSGRTTGELFF | TGTGCCAGTAGTACAAGCGGGAGAACCACCGGGGAGCTGTTTTTT
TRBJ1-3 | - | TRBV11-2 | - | CASSLGSSGNTIYF | TGTGCCAGCAGCTTAGGCAGCTCTGGAAACACCATATATTTT
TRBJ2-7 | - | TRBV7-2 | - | CASTGGGGGYEQYF | TGTGCCAGCACCGGAGGGGGAGGGGGCTACGAGCAGTACTTC